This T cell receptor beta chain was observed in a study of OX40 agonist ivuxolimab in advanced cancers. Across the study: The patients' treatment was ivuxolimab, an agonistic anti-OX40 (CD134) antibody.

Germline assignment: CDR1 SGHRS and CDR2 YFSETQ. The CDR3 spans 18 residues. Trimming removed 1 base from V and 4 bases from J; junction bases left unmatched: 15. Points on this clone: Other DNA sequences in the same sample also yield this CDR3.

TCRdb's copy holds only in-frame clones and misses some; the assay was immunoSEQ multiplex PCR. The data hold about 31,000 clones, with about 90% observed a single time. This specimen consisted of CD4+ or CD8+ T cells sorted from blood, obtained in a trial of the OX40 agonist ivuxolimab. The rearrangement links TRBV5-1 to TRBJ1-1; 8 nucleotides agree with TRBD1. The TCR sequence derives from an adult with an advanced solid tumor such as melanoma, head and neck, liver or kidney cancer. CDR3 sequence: CASSLLSGQDGGGTEAFF. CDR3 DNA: TGCGCCAGCAGCTTGTTGTCGGGACAGGACGGGGGGGGCACTGAAGCTTTCTTT.